Presented here are 22 T cell receptor beta chains from one specimen sequenced in a study of identical twins. TCRdb called the 5' RACE reads again in MiXCR, with one record for every CDR3 protein. In the table there are roughly 260,000 distinct CDR3 sequences, more than 13% of which are singletons. The sample consisted of memory (CD45RO+) T cells sorted from blood. These receptors all come from a woman between 18 and 29 years old in good health.

This clonotype showed up just a few times. The chain recombines TRBV20-1 with TRBJ2-7; 11 bases agree with TRBD2. The CDR3 length is 17 residues. Germline assignment: CDR1 DFQATT and CDR2 SNEGSKA (reference sequence). The V segment lost 6 bases and the J segment 0 bases; nucleotides outside the gene matches: 13. CDR3 residues: CSAVGLAGLPFSYEQYF. CDR3 sequence (DNA): TGCAGTGCCGTAGGACTAGCGGGTCTACCCTTCTCCTACGAGCAGTACTTC.

This clonotype was counted only a few times. The chain employs TRBV12-3 or TRBV12-4 and TRBJ2-7; 12 nucleotides align to TRBD1. The CDR3 is 14 amino acids. Germline trimming cut 6 bases from V and 6 bases from J; bases unmatched to any gene: 6. CDR3 coding DNA: TGTGCCAGCAGGGGACAGGGGGCTGCGGGCGAGCAGTACTTC. This gives the protein CASRGQGAAGEQYF.

V is TRBV15 and J is TRBJ2-1, with 15 bases lining up with TRBD2. With 0 bases clipped from V and 7 bases from J, the junction kept 7 bases outside the gene matches. Germline lookup yields CDR1 LNHNV and CDR2 YYDKDF (reference sequence). This CDR3 region has 18 residues. The CDR3 DNA follows: TGTGCCACCAGCAGAGATCGAGGACTAGCGGGAGGGCCTAATGAGCAGTTCTTC. Its translation is CATSRDRGLAGGPNEQFF.

This clonotype was counted many times. V usage is TRBV5-1 and J usage is TRBJ2-7; D is unresolved. Per the germline V gene, CDR1 is SGHRS and CDR2 is YFSETQ. V shed 4 bases and J shed 3 bases, with 11 bases lying between them. The CDR3 is made up of 13 amino acids. The CDR3 coding sequence is TGCGCCAGCAGCCAGGCCGGTTACTACGAGCAGTACTTC. Amino acids: CASSQAGYYEQYF. Supplemented by reference TRBV5-1 and TRBJ2-7, the full variable domain reads KAGVTQTPRYLIKTRGQQVTLSCSPISGHRSVSWYQQTPGQGLQFLFEYFSETQRNKGNFPGRFSGRQFSNSRSEMNVSTLELGDSALYLCASSQAGYYEQYFGPGTRLTVT.

This chain connects TRBV12-3 or TRBV12-4 to TRBJ1-2, with 10 positions matching TRBD1. The V segment lost 6 bases and the J segment 1 base; nucleotides outside the gene matches: 5. The CDR3 is made up of 15 amino acids. In DNA form, the CDR3 reads TGTGCCAGCAGCCCCTGGGACAGGGGTAACTATGGCTACACCTTC. Its translation: CASSPWDRGNYGYTF.

This clonotype turned up a few times. This chain uses TRBV7-6 with TRBJ2-3; 9 positions match TRBD2. The CDR3 runs 16 residues. The J segment lost 2 bases and the V segment lost 5 bases, leaving 8 bases of the junction unmatched. Germline lookup yields CDR1 SGHVS and CDR2 FNYEAQ. This CDR3 is CASSPLSGGSTDTQYF. The CDR3, as DNA: TGTGCCAGCAGCCCACTGAGCGGGGGGTCCACAGATACGCAGTATTTT. Full variable domain (missing parts from reference TRBV7-6 and TRBJ2-3): GAGVSQSPRYKVTKRGQDVALRCDPISGHVSLYWYRQALGQGPEFLTYFNYEAQQDKSGLPNDRFSAERPEGSISTLTIQRTEQRDSAMYRCASSPLSGGSTDTQYFGPGTRLTVL.

The CDR3 region is CASSPLGGTRSYEQYF. CDR3 DNA sequence: TGTGCCAGCAGCCCCCTGGGGGGGACCCGATCCTACGAGCAGTACTTC. This rearrangement joins TRBV7-2 to TRBJ2-7; 7 bases fit TRBD2. This CDR3 contains 16 residues. The J segment lost 1 base and the V segment lost 5 bases, leaving 11 bases of the junction unmatched. The germline gives CDR1 SGHTA, CDR2 FQGNSA.

The V and J genes are TRBV7-2 and TRBJ1-5; 7 nucleotides match TRBD1. V lost 5 bases to trimming and J lost 5 bases; unmatched junction nucleotides: 6. CDR1 and CDR2 from the germline V gene are SGHTA and FQGNSA. The CDR3 is 14 residues long. CDR3 residues: CASSPRTGDQPQHF. In DNA form, the CDR3 reads TGTGCCAGCAGCCCTAGGACAGGAGATCAGCCCCAGCATTTT.

At least ten counts were recorded for this clonotype. The V and J genes are TRBV6-5 and TRBJ1-1; D call uncertain. This CDR3 has 13 amino acids. The germline V gene has CDR1 MNHEY and CDR2 SVGAGI. Trimming left V 4 bases short and J 11 bases short, with 17 bases between. The CDR3 DNA is TGTGCCAGCAGTTTGGGGTTCAAGGATTGGGCTTTCTTT. This gives the protein CASSLGFKDWAFF.

In its sample, this clonotype was seen a few times. J is TRBJ2-7 and V is TRBV2; possibly TRBD2 for D (5 bases). The CDR3 contains 11 residues. V was pared by 7 bases and J by 4 bases, with 8 bases between. Germline CDR1 reads SNHLY; CDR2 reads FYNNEI. The CDR3 loop is CASTSGYEQYF. CDR3 sequence (DNA): TGTGCCAGCACTTCGGGGTACGAGCAGTACTTC.

Only a few counts were recorded for this clonotype. The CDR3 region has the DNA TGTGCCAGCAGCTTAGATCTCAGGCTGATGACAGATACGCAGTATTTT. Translating it yields CASSLDLRLMTDTQYF. V gene TRBV11-3 combines with J gene TRBJ2-3, with D unresolved. The CDR3 spans 16 residues. The germline V gene encodes CDR1 SGHNT and CDR2 YENEEA. Trimming cost V 0 bases and J 3 bases, with 13 bases left between them.

V is TRBV25-1 and J is TRBJ2-3; 8 nucleotides line up with TRBD1. This CDR3 has 15 amino acids. Germline-derived CDR1 and CDR2 are MGHDK and SYGVNS. Trimming removed 3 bases from V and 5 bases from J; junction bases left unmatched: 7. In DNA form, the CDR3 reads TGTGCCAGCAGTGATACAGGGGGTCCGGGAGATACGCAGTATTTT. Translation gives CASSDTGGPGDTQYF. Full variable domain (missing parts from reference TRBV25-1 and TRBJ2-3): EADIYQTPRYLVIGTGKKITLECSQTMGHDKMYWYQQDPGMELHLIHYSYGVNSTEKGDLSSESTVSRIRTEHFPLTLESARPSHTSQYLCASSDTGGPGDTQYFGPGTRLTVL.

This clonotype was detected only a few times. The rearrangement links TRBV10-2 to TRBJ2-1; TRBD2 might be the D (7 bases). The CDR3 is made up of 13 amino acids. V gave up 8 bases and J gave up 7 bases, with 15 bases separating them. Germline CDR1 reads WSHSY; CDR2 reads SAAADI. The CDR3 spells CASSGGRVNEQFF. CDR3 coding DNA: TGCGCCAGCTCCGGGGGGCGCGTTAATGAGCAGTTCTTC.

This chain uses TRBV7-2 with TRBJ2-1; possibly TRBD2 for D (5 bases). The CDR3 is 15 residues long. CDR1 and CDR2 from the germline V gene are SGHTA and FQGNSA. Trimming left V 1 base short and J 8 bases short, with 15 bases between. The CDR3 sequence: CASSLVWLGGDEQFF. CDR3 DNA sequence: TGTGCCAGCAGCTTAGTATGGCTAGGAGGCGATGAGCAGTTCTTC.

This clonotype was recorded at least ten times. The J gene is TRBJ2-3, the V gene TRBV12-3 or TRBV12-4, with a weak D call TRBD1 (5 bases). The CDR3 consists of 11 residues. V was clipped by 5 bases and J by 6 bases, with 6 bases between them. CDR3 region: CASSPGDTQYF. DNA of the CDR3: TGTGCCAGCAGTCCAGGGGATACGCAGTATTTT.

This clonotype showed up just a few times. This chain uses TRBV7-9 with TRBJ2-2; no firm D call. Germline V CDR1 and CDR2: SEHNR, FQNEAQ (reference sequence). V was pared by 7 bases and J by 5 bases, with 17 bases between. The CDR3 runs to 15 residues. Here the CDR3 DNA reads TGTGCCAGCACCCAGGCTGCAGGTGGGACCGGGGAGCTGTTTTTT. It encodes CASTQAAGGTGELFF.

V and J are TRBV11-3 and TRBJ2-3; a possible D gene is TRBD2 (5 bases). The V and J ends lost 5 bases and 8 bases respectively, with 17 bases between them. Germline V gene data show CDR1 as SGHNT and CDR2 as YENEEA. The length of the CDR3 is 14 residues. CDR3 residues: CASSPALRAGTQYF. CDR3 DNA: TGTGCCAGCAGCCCAGCCCTGCGGGCAGGTACGCAGTATTTT.

At least ten counts were recorded for this clonotype. This chain links TRBV5-1 with TRBJ2-3; D gene uncertain. V was trimmed by 1 base and J by 7 bases, leaving 13 bases between them. The germline CDR1 and CDR2 sequences are SGHRS and YFSETQ. The CDR3 consists of 14 residues. The CDR3 sequence is CASSLKGTDNTQYF. CDR3 coding DNA: TGCGCCAGCAGCTTGAAGGGTACAGATAATACGCAGTATTTT. The whole variable domain, filled in from reference TRBV5-1 and TRBJ2-3, reads KAGVTQTPRYLIKTRGQQVTLSCSPISGHRSVSWYQQTPGQGLQFLFEYFSETQRNKGNFPGRFSGRQFSNSRSEMNVSTLELGDSALYLCASSLKGTDNTQYFGPGTRLTVL.

This chain joins TRBV20-1 and TRBJ1-1, with D uncertain. There are 13 residues in the CDR3. Trimming removed 6 bases from V and 1 base from J, with 12 bases in between. CDR1 and CDR2 from the germline V gene are DFQATT and SNEGSKA (reference sequence). The CDR3 DNA reads as TGCAGTGCCCCCTCCACTAGGAACACTGAAGCTTTCTTT. Encoded protein: CSAPSTRNTEAFF.

The chain combines TRBV12-3 or TRBV12-4 with TRBJ1-2; perhaps TRBD1 as D (6 bases). The CDR3 is 15 amino acids. Trimming stripped 2 bases from V and 4 bases from J, with 14 bases between. CDR3 sequence (DNA): TGTGCCAGCAGTTTACGCCTGGGAGGGGGCTATGGCTACACCTTC. This translates into CASSLRLGGGYGYTF.

This clonotype has more than one count but fewer than ten. This chain uses TRBV7-2 with TRBJ2-1; D remains unclear. CDR3 size: 11 residues. Between the trimmed V and J ends, which lost 7 bases and 5 bases, there was a span of 6 bases. Germline CDR1 and CDR2: SGHTA and FQGNSA. CDR3 protein: CASTDDNEQFF. CDR3 nucleotides: TGTGCCAGCACTGACGACAATGAGCAGTTCTTC.

The chain uses TRBV9 and TRBJ2-3; D gene ambiguous. CDR3 size: 16 residues. Trimming pared 4 bases from V and 1 base from J, leaving 16 bases between. Germline loops: CDR1 SGDLS, CDR2 YYNGEE. CDR3 bases: TGTGCCAGCAGCCGTACTGGGCGGACGGGCACAGATACGCAGTATTTT. Residues: CASSRTGRTGTDTQYF.